These T cell receptor beta chains were read from a single sample in a study of blood T cell repertoires in COVID-19. Assay: immunoSEQ multiplex PCR; the TCRdb copy retains only in-frame clones and omits some. The repertoire holds around 240,000 clones, about 91% seen once, with 1.2% in the top ten. The sequenced sample consisted of PBMCs or T cells enriched from blood (not recorded which). The receptor set was obtained from a human donor in a cohort exposed to, infected with or recovered from COVID-19 (not recorded which). The donor label of this sample is uncertain. The CDR3 runs from the conserved cysteine through the conserved F or W. D genes are given only for firm matches. Rows may omit the clone size; those that give it use once, few, many or a size class.

j_gene: TRBJ2-3
d_gene: NA
abundance: NA
v_gene: TRBV24-1
CDR3aa: CATSDFTGPSDTQYF
CDR3nt: TGTGCCACCAGTGATTTTACAGGCCCCTCGGATACGCAGTATTTT

j_gene: TRBJ2-1
d_gene: NA
abundance: NA
v_gene: TRBV30
CDR3aa: CAWSGRGPSSSYNEQFF
CDR3nt: TGTGCCTGGAGTGGGAGGGGCCCTAGTAGCTCCTACAATGAGCAGTTCTTC

j_gene: TRBJ1-5
d_gene: NA
abundance: NA
v_gene: TRBV6-2/TRBV6-3
CDR3aa: CASSDRNSNQPQHF
CDR3nt: TGTGCCAGCAGCGACAGAAATAGCAATCAGCCCCAGCATTTT

j_gene: TRBJ1-1
d_gene: TRBD1
abundance: NA
v_gene: TRBV7-2
CDR3aa: CASSLDRGLTEAFF
CDR3nt: TGTGCCAGCAGCTTAGACAGGGGGCTCACTGAAGCTTTCTTT

j_gene: TRBJ2-1
d_gene: TRBD1
abundance: NA
v_gene: TRBV18
CDR3aa: CASSLQTGWNEQFF
CDR3nt: TGTGCCAGCTCGCTCCAGACAGGGTGGAATGAGCAGTTCTTC

j_gene: TRBJ1-2
d_gene: NA
abundance: NA
v_gene: TRBV9
CDR3aa: CASSPGGVNYGYTF
CDR3nt: TGTGCCAGCAGCCCCGGCGGGGTCAACTATGGCTACACCTTC

j_gene: TRBJ2-2
d_gene: TRBD2
abundance: NA
v_gene: TRBV5-4
CDR3aa: CASSRGVSGVGTGELFF
CDR3nt: TGTGCCAGCAGCCGGGGGGTTAGCGGGGTCGGCACCGGGGAGCTGTTTTTT

j_gene: TRBJ2-1
d_gene: TRBD2
abundance: once
v_gene: TRBV27
CDR3aa: CASIRTSGLNEQFF
CDR3nt: TGTGCCAGCATCAGGACTAGCGGACTAAATGAGCAGTTCTTC

j_gene: TRBJ1-4
d_gene: TRBD1
abundance: NA
v_gene: TRBV19
CDR3aa: CASSIGTAEKLFF
CDR3nt: TGTGCCAGTAGTATTGGGACAGCTGAAAAACTGTTTTTT

j_gene: TRBJ2-1
d_gene: TRBD2
abundance: NA
v_gene: TRBV27
CDR3aa: CASGLAGGVEQFF
CDR3nt: TGTGCCAGCGGACTAGCGGGGGGGGTTGAGCAGTTCTTC

j_gene: TRBJ2-2
d_gene: NA
abundance: NA
v_gene: TRBV9
CDR3aa: CASSVGERPGELFF
CDR3nt: TGTGCCAGCAGCGTAGGGGAGCGCCCCGGGGAGCTGTTTTTT

j_gene: TRBJ2-7
d_gene: TRBD2
abundance: once
v_gene: TRBV10-3
CDR3aa: CAISVGSLGGGNEQYF
CDR3nt: TGTGCCATCAGTGTTGGATCCCTCGGGGGGGGGAACGAGCAGTACTTC

j_gene: TRBJ2-3
d_gene: TRBD1
abundance: NA
v_gene: TRBV15
CDR3aa: CATSTGQGWVTDTQYF
CDR3nt: TGTGCCACCAGCACGGGACAGGGTTGGGTGACAGATACGCAGTATTTT

j_gene: TRBJ1-3
d_gene: TRBD1
abundance: NA
v_gene: TRBV3-1/TRBV3-2
CDR3aa: CASSPTGEAGNTIYF
CDR3nt: TGTGCCAGCAGTCCGACAGGGGAGGCTGGAAACACCATATATTTT

j_gene: TRBJ1-1
d_gene: NA
abundance: NA
v_gene: TRBV19
CDR3aa: CASSTTRGRGRSTEAFF
CDR3nt: TGTGCCAGTAGTACAACTAGGGGCAGGGGAAGGAGCACTGAAGCTTTCTTT

j_gene: TRBJ2-3
d_gene: TRBD2
abundance: NA
v_gene: TRBV7-6
CDR3aa: CASSPFSGGLTDTQYF
CDR3nt: TGTGCCAGCAGCCCATTTAGCGGGGGGTTAACAGATACGCAGTATTTT

j_gene: TRBJ1-5
d_gene: NA
abundance: NA
v_gene: TRBV9
CDR3aa: CASSAAGNQPQHF
CDR3nt: TGTGCCAGCAGCGCTGCGGGCAATCAGCCCCAGCATTTT

j_gene: TRBJ1-5
d_gene: NA
abundance: NA
v_gene: TRBV12-3/TRBV12-4
CDR3aa: CASSSGQNQPQHF
CDR3nt: TGTGCCAGCAGTTCAGGACAGAATCAGCCCCAGCATTTT

j_gene: TRBJ1-5
d_gene: NA
abundance: NA
v_gene: TRBV24-1
CDR3aa: CATSGVYSNQPQHF
CDR3nt: TGTGCCACCAGTGGAGTGTATAGCAATCAGCCCCAGCATTTT

j_gene: TRBJ1-4
d_gene: TRBD1
abundance: NA
v_gene: TRBV4-1
CDR3aa: CASSPRMTGGEKLFF
CDR3nt: TGCGCCAGCAGCCCAAGAATGACAGGGGGGGAAAAACTGTTTTTT

j_gene: TRBJ1-5
d_gene: NA
abundance: NA
v_gene: TRBV19
CDR3aa: CASSSQGRSNQPQHF
CDR3nt: TGTGCCAGTAGTAGCCAGGGTCGTAGCAATCAGCCCCAGCATTTT

j_gene: TRBJ2-3
d_gene: TRBD2
abundance: NA
v_gene: TRBV2
CDR3aa: CASSERGTSASTDTQYF
CDR3nt: TGTGCCAGCAGTGAAAGGGGGACTAGCGCCAGCACAGATACGCAGTATTTT

j_gene: TRBJ1-3
d_gene: NA
abundance: NA
v_gene: TRBV12-5
CDR3aa: CASGPSGRNTIYF
CDR3nt: TGTGCTAGTGGTCCCTCGGGTAGAAACACCATATATTTT

j_gene: TRBJ2-7
d_gene: NA
abundance: NA
v_gene: TRBV6-5
CDR3aa: CASVGRARQYF
CDR3nt: TGTGCCAGCGTCGGCAGGGCGAGGCAGTACTTC

j_gene: TRBJ1-4
d_gene: NA
abundance: NA
v_gene: TRBV21-1
CDR3aa: CASSKARGRGNEKLFF
CDR3nt: TGTGCCAGCAGCAAGGCCCGGGGCAGGGGCAATGAAAAACTGTTTTTT

j_gene: TRBJ1-1
d_gene: NA
abundance: NA
v_gene: TRBV5-1
CDR3aa: CASSFGEGGTEAFF
CDR3nt: TGCGCCAGCAGCTTCGGGGAAGGGGGCACTGAAGCTTTCTTT

j_gene: TRBJ2-5
d_gene: TRBD1
abundance: NA
v_gene: TRBV10-3
CDR3aa: CAISTGTGRQETQYF
CDR3nt: TGTGCCATCAGTACCGGGACAGGGAGGCAAGAGACCCAGTACTTC

j_gene: TRBJ1-1
d_gene: NA
abundance: NA
v_gene: TRBV19
CDR3aa: CASLKGRGPMNTEAFF
CDR3nt: TGTGCCAGTTTGAAGGGTAGGGGTCCCATGAACACTGAAGCTTTCTTT

j_gene: TRBJ1-1
d_gene: NA
abundance: NA
v_gene: TRBV27
CDR3aa: CASSLRGGTEAFF
CDR3nt: TGTGCCAGCAGTTTAAGGGGAGGCACTGAAGCTTTCTTT

j_gene: TRBJ2-6
d_gene: TRBD1
abundance: NA
v_gene: TRBV27
CDR3aa: CASSRETRTGGGTYAGANVLTF
CDR3nt: TGTGCCAGCAGTCGCGAGACCCGGACAGGGGGAGGCACCTACGCTGGGGCCAACGTCCTGACTTTC

j_gene: TRBJ2-3
d_gene: NA
abundance: NA
v_gene: TRBV19
CDR3aa: CASSIGGGGTDTQYF
CDR3nt: TGTGCCAGTAGTATAGGGGGCGGAGGCACAGATACGCAGTATTTT

j_gene: TRBJ1-6
d_gene: TRBD1
abundance: NA
v_gene: TRBV7-2
CDR3aa: CASSPQGQLNSPLHF
CDR3nt: TGTGCCAGCAGCCCCCAGGGACAGCTTAATTCACCCCTCCACTTT

j_gene: TRBJ1-4
d_gene: TRBD1
abundance: NA
v_gene: TRBV5-1
CDR3aa: CASSFSGGSEKLFF
CDR3nt: TGCGCCAGCAGCTTTTCAGGGGGCAGTGAAAAACTGTTTTTT

j_gene: TRBJ1-2
d_gene: NA
abundance: NA
v_gene: TRBV12-5
CDR3aa: CVFSGNYGYTF
CDR3nt: TGTGTTTTCTCGGGTAACTATGGCTACACCTTC

j_gene: TRBJ1-2
d_gene: NA
abundance: NA
v_gene: TRBV7-3
CDR3aa: CASSLQGFDGYTF
CDR3nt: TGTGCCAGCAGCTTACAGGGATTCGATGGCTACACCTTC

j_gene: TRBJ1-5
d_gene: NA
abundance: NA
v_gene: TRBV19
CDR3aa: CASSSQVRQPQHF
CDR3nt: TGTGCCAGTAGTTCACAGGTTCGTCAGCCCCAGCATTTT

j_gene: TRBJ1-3
d_gene: NA
abundance: NA
v_gene: TRBV27
CDR3aa: CASSSAQGNTIYF
CDR3nt: TGTGCCAGCAGTTCTGCTCAGGGAAACACCATATATTTT

j_gene: TRBJ2-7
d_gene: TRBD1
abundance: NA
v_gene: TRBV27
CDR3aa: CASRPGQGGSYEQYF
CDR3nt: TGTGCCAGCAGGCCGGGACAGGGGGGCTCCTACGAGCAGTACTTC

j_gene: TRBJ2-1
d_gene: TRBD2
abundance: NA
v_gene: TRBV9
CDR3aa: CASRGAGGNEQFF
CDR3nt: TGTGCCAGCAGAGGGGCGGGGGGAAATGAGCAGTTCTTC

j_gene: TRBJ2-7
d_gene: NA
abundance: NA
v_gene: TRBV18
CDR3aa: CASSPPARAGEQYF
CDR3nt: TGTGCCAGCTCACCACCGGCAAGGGCGGGGGAGCAGTACTTC

j_gene: TRBJ1-2
d_gene: TRBD1
abundance: NA
v_gene: TRBV7-2
CDR3aa: CASSLARTGSYGYTF
CDR3nt: TGTGCCAGCAGCTTAGCTCGGACAGGGTCGTATGGCTACACCTTC

j_gene: TRBJ2-1
d_gene: NA
abundance: once
v_gene: TRBV27
CDR3aa: CASSLNFAGEQFF
CDR3nt: TGTGCCAGCAGTTTGAACTTCGCAGGTGAGCAGTTCTTC

j_gene: TRBJ1-2
d_gene: NA
abundance: NA
v_gene: TRBV30
CDR3aa: CAWRWGGLNYGYTF
CDR3nt: TGTGCCTGGAGGTGGGGGGGGCTAAACTATGGCTACACCTTC

j_gene: TRBJ1-1
d_gene: TRBD1
abundance: NA
v_gene: TRBV18
CDR3aa: CASSIKQGSWADTEAFF
CDR3nt: TGTGCCAGCTCGATAAAACAGGGGTCTTGGGCTGACACTGAAGCTTTCTTT

j_gene: TRBJ1-2
d_gene: NA
abundance: NA
v_gene: TRBV9
CDR3aa: CASSVGAVRGDYGYTF
CDR3nt: TGTGCCAGCAGCGTAGGGGCGGTGCGGGGGGACTATGGCTACACCTTC